The next 14 T cell receptor beta chains were all read from a single sample in a study of shared T cell receptors in the human thymus. The assay was immunoSEQ multiplex PCR, and TCRdb's table has in-frame clones only and misses some. The sample carries approximately 760,000 clones, around 85% recorded once. The sample was also reused in another study, on human thymus T cells.

The specimen sequenced was thymocytes. These receptors were obtained from a girl younger than two with a congenital heart defect.

The chain carries TRBV6-6 and TRBJ2-2; D might be TRBD1 (6 bases). Germline V lookup: CDR1 MNHNY, CDR2 SVGAGI (reference sequence). The CDR3 covers 15 residues. Deletions cut 2 bases from V and 1 base from J, with 8 bases between. Here the CDR3 DNA reads TGTGCCAGCAGTTACCCGGGACAGAACACCGGGGAGCTGTTTTTT. Translating it yields CASSYPGQNTGELFF.

In DNA form, the CDR3 reads TGTGCCTGGAGTCGGGGGGGGAACACCATATATTTT. Amino acids: CAWSRGGNTIYF. This chain links TRBV30 with TRBJ1-3, with a possible D match to TRBD1 (5 bases). The CDR3 runs 12 residues. Deletions cut 2 bases from V and 7 bases from J, with 9 bases between. The germline gives CDR1 GTSNPN, CDR2 SVGIG (reference sequence).

The chain joins TRBV28 to TRBJ1-5; possible D gene TRBD1, 6 bases. The CDR3 runs 15 residues. V gave up 5 bases and J gave up 7 bases, with 18 bases separating them. CDR1 and CDR2 from the germline V gene are MDHEN and SYDVKM. The CDR3 coding sequence is TGTGCCAGCAGTCCCGGGGGGACATCAGCACAGCCCCAGCATTTT. It is translated as CASSPGGTSAQPQHF.

The chain links TRBV5-1 to TRBJ1-1, with TRBD1 matching over 11 bases. The CDR3 covers 15 residues. The ends lost 7 bases at V and 2 bases at J; junction bases unmatched: 7. Germline CDR1 SGHRS, CDR2 YFSETQ. The CDR3 is CASSDRGRRNTEAFF. In DNA form, the CDR3 reads TGCGCCAGCTCGGACAGGGGGCGCCGAAACACTGAAGCTTTCTTT.

The chain links TRBV28 to TRBJ2-2, with D possibly TRBD1 on 7 matching bases. CDR3 length: 14 amino acids. CDR1 and CDR2 (germline): MDHEN, SYDVKM. V shed 10 bases and J shed 4 bases, with 16 bases lying between them. CDR3 loop: CATLHRGGTGELFF. The CDR3 DNA is TGTGCCACTTTACACAGGGGAGGCACCGGGGAGCTGTTTTTT.

V usage is TRBV11-2 and J usage is TRBJ2-7; TRBD1 matches at 7 bases. Germline lookup yields CDR1 SGHAT and CDR2 FQNNGV. This CDR3 comprises 17 residues. After removal of 3 bases from V and 1 base from J, the junction contained 12 bases not matched to a gene. CDR3 coding DNA: TGTGCCAGCAGCTTTATCCGACAGGGACCTAATTCCTACGAGCAGTACTTC. Amino acids: CASSFIRQGPNSYEQYF.

Turning to this clone: The sample has other DNA sequences that encode this CDR3 too. This rearrangement joins TRBV11-2 to TRBJ1-2, with 9 bases that match TRBD1. The ends lost 2 bases at V and 6 bases at J; junction bases unmatched: 16. The CDR3 loop spans 18 amino acids. Germline loops: CDR1 SGHAT, CDR2 FQNNGV. CDR3 sequence: CASSLSPYPGQGSNGYTF. The CDR3 coding sequence is TGTGCCAGCAGCTTATCCCCTTACCCCGGACAGGGGTCGAATGGCTACACCTTC.

This clone has a single count. This sequence joins TRBV5-8 and TRBJ1-6; D not resolved. With 2 bases removed from V and 8 bases from J, the gap between germline ends came to 14 bases. CDR1 SGHTS and CDR2 YDEGEE come from the germline V gene. The CDR3 consists of 15 residues. CDR3 residues: CASSFRWRQDSPLHF. CDR3 DNA: TGTGCCAGCAGCTTTCGGTGGAGGCAGGATTCACCCCTCCACTTT.

This clone was observed a single time. The V gene is TRBV7-4, the J gene TRBJ1-1, with D possibly being TRBD1 (6 bases). The CDR3 sequence is 15 residues long. Germline loops: CDR1 SGHVT, CDR2 SQSDAQ. Between the trimmed V and J ends, which lost 4 bases and 4 bases, there was a span of 16 bases. CDR3 region: CASSSGRGGATEAFF. In DNA, the CDR3 is TGTGCCAGCAGCTCAGGAAGAGGGGGGGCCACTGAAGCTTTCTTT.

The table lists this clone with a count of one. The chain combines TRBV12-5 with TRBJ2-7; TRBD1 aligns across 7 bases. V shed 0 bases, J shed 2 bases, and the junction held 10 bases outside the gene matches. CDR1 and CDR2 from the germline V gene are LGHNT and FRNRAP. The CDR3 covers 17 residues. The CDR3 sequence is CASGLVAGPGQTYEQYF. CDR3 DNA sequence: TGTGCTAGTGGTTTGGTAGCCGGACCGGGACAGACCTACGAGCAGTACTTC.

V is TRBV4-2 and J is TRBJ1-2, with a weak D call TRBD1 (6 bases). The length of the CDR3 is 16 residues. Germline CDR1 is LGHNA and CDR2 is YNFKEQ. Trimming left V 6 bases short and J 4 bases short, with 21 bases between. The CDR3 bases are TGTGCCAGCAGGCGAGCGTATAGGGGGTGGGTCTATGGCTACACCTTC. Translating gives CASRRAYRGWVYGYTF.

In its sample, this clone was seen once. This chain links TRBV28 with TRBJ2-7; TRBD1 aligns across 10 bases. Germline CDR1 MDHEN, CDR2 SYDVKM. The V gene end was trimmed by 6 bases and the J gene end by 6 bases; junction bases not matched to a gene: 14. The CDR3 extends over 16 amino acids. CDR3 sequence reads: CASSVQPGQGPCEQYF. Written as DNA, the CDR3 is TGTGCCAGCAGCGTACAACCGGGACAGGGGCCTTGCGAGCAGTACTTC.

The chain links TRBV11-2 to TRBJ1-2; 10 nucleotides agree with TRBD1. The V and J ends lost 1 base and 0 bases, in that order; junction bases with no gene match: 8. CDR3 length: 18 residues. CDR1 SGHAT and CDR2 FQNNGV come from the germline V gene. The CDR3 protein is CASSLGTGGYDSNYGYTF. The CDR3 DNA is TGTGCCAGCAGCTTAGGGACAGGGGGTTATGATTCTAACTATGGCTACACCTTC.

The V call is TRBV11-2, the J call TRBJ2-7; D remains unclear. Trimming removed 1 base at V and 7 bases at J, with 8 bases between. CDR3 length equals 12 residues. Germline V gene lookup returns CDR1 SGHAT and CDR2 FQNNGV. Here the CDR3 reads CASSLGRGEQYF. CDR3 nucleotide sequence: TGTGCCAGCAGCTTAGGTCGAGGTGAGCAGTACTTC.